These T cell receptor beta chains were read from a single sample in a study of blood T cells in healthy people across ages. TCRdb reprocessed the 5' RACE reads via MiXCR and lists one record per CDR3 protein. The sample gives approximately 670,000 distinct CDR3 sequences, roughly two fifths of which show up once; about 30% is in the top ten. The sequenced material came from blood. The receptor source for this set is a man at least 80 years old in good health. Both conserved end residues are part of each CDR3. D genes are given only for firm matches. Some rows mark clone size as missing; the rest say once, few, many or name a class of expanded clone.

d_gene,j_gene,v_gene,abundance,CDR3nt,CDR3aa
NA,TRBJ2-7,TRBV5-1,NA,TGCGCCATCAGCCGGAGCGGGTCCTACGAGCAGTACTTC,CAISRSGSYEQYF
TRBD1,TRBJ1-6,TRBV4-3,once,TGCGCCAGCAGCCAAGCGGGACAGGGGGGTTATTCACCCCTCCACTTT,CASSQAGQGGYSPLHF
NA,TRBJ2-3,TRBV24-1,few,TGTGCCACCAGTGATCAGGGTTTGCCCACAGATACGCAGTATTTT,CATSDQGLPTDTQYF
NA,TRBJ2-1,TRBV7-9,few,TGTGCCAGCAGCTTAGGTGAATCGGGACTCCCCCACGAGCAGTTCTTC,CASSLGESGLPHEQFF
NA,TRBJ2-1,TRBV11-2,few,TGTGCCAGCAGCGTGGGGGATGAGCAGTTCTTC,CASSVGDEQFF
NA,TRBJ2-3,TRBV6-2/TRBV6-3,few,TGTGCCAGCCGTGTCCTAGGCACAGATACGCAGTATTTT,CASRVLGTDTQYF
NA,TRBJ2-1,TRBV6-4,NA,TGTGCCAGCAGTCCGGACCTTGCCGGGGAGCAGTTCTTC,CASSPDLAGEQFF
NA,TRBJ2-1,TRBV29-1,many,TGCAGCGTACGGGCCGTACTTCGGGACAATGAGCAGTTCTTC,CSVRAVLRDNEQFF
NA,TRBJ2-5,TRBV7-3,once,TGTGCCAGCAGTCTAGACATTAACTCCTACAATGGGCAGTACTTC,CASSLDINSYNGQYF
NA,TRBJ2-1,TRBV25-1,NA,TGTGCCAGCACAACATCGGGTGAGCAGTTCTTC,CASTTSGEQFF
TRBD1,TRBJ2-3,TRBV20-1,many,TGCAGTGCTAGGCCCTTGAGGGGGCCGAGCACAGATACGCAGTATTTT,CSARPLRGPSTDTQYF
NA,TRBJ2-3,TRBV7-2,NA,TGTGCCATCAGCTTAGATTTTACAGATACGCAGTATTTT,CAISLDFTDTQYF
NA,TRBJ2-7,TRBV7-2,NA,TGTGCCAGCAGCTTAGCCCTCCTCTACGAGCAGTACTTC,CASSLALLYEQYF
TRBD1,TRBJ2-4,TRBV7-3,few,TGTGCCAGCAGCCCACGGGACAGACGGAAAAACATTCAGTACTTC,CASSPRDRRKNIQYF
NA,TRBJ2-3,TRBV28,NA,TGTGCCAGCAGTTCCCCACAGGGGGGGCGAACCACAGATACGCAGTATTTT,CASSSPQGGRTTDTQYF
NA,TRBJ2-3,TRBV10-1,NA,TGCGCCAGCAGTGATCGGGAAGGCACAGATACGCAGTATTTT,CASSDREGTDTQYF
NA,TRBJ1-2,TRBV7-2,NA,TGTGCCAGCAGCTTAGCTCGGAGGACAGACTATGGCTACACCTTC,CASSLARRTDYGYTF
NA,TRBJ1-4,TRBV27,NA,TGTGCCAGCAGTACCGGAACGGGAAAAGAAAAACTGTTTTTT,CASSTGTGKEKLFF
NA,TRBJ1-2,TRBV27,NA,TGTGCCAGCAGTCCGGACCCTTTTAACTATGGCTACACCTTC,CASSPDPFNYGYTF
TRBD2,TRBJ2-3,TRBV28,few,TGTGCCAGCAGTTTTAGGGCGGGAGATGTGGCAGATACGCAGTATTTT,CASSFRAGDVADTQYF
TRBD2,TRBJ2-1,TRBV7-9,NA,TGTGCCAGCAGCACCGGGACTAGCGGGAGTAGGACCTACAATGAGCAGTTCTTC,CASSTGTSGSRTYNEQFF
NA,TRBJ2-7,TRBV20-1,few,TGCAGTGCCCTTCAGGGGGGGGCCTACGAGCAGTACTTC,CSALQGGAYEQYF
TRBD2,TRBJ2-7,TRBV20-1,NA,TGCAGTGCTAGAATCCCGGGAGGGTCCTACAATGAGCAGTACTTC,CSARIPGGSYNEQYF
NA,TRBJ2-1,TRBV7-9,NA,TGTGCCAGCAGCTTAGCAGGGCCCCCACGGGGAGGCTCCTACAATGAGCAGTTCTTC,CASSLAGPPRGGSYNEQFF
TRBD1,TRBJ2-6,TRBV14,few,TGTGCCAGCAGCCAAGAAACAGGGGCCTCTGGGGCCAACGTCCTGACTTTC,CASSQETGASGANVLTF
NA,TRBJ1-2,TRBV7-2,NA,TGTGCCAGCAGCTTACGACAGAATACCCTCTATGGCTACACCTTC,CASSLRQNTLYGYTF
NA,TRBJ2-5,TRBV2,few,TGTGCCAGCAGGTTTCTTTCGGTGGGGACCCAGTACTTC,CASRFLSVGTQYF
NA,TRBJ2-7,TRBV7-9,NA,TGTGCCAGCAGCAAAGGACTAACCGGGTACGAGCAGTACTTC,CASSKGLTGYEQYF
NA,TRBJ2-4,TRBV6-2/TRBV6-3,NA,TGTGCCAGCAGTTTGGAGGGGAGGCCCAAAAACATTCAGTACTTC,CASSLEGRPKNIQYF
TRBD1,TRBJ2-1,TRBV28,NA,TGTGCCAGCACCCCGGGACAGGGTGGACGCAATGAGCAGTTCTTC,CASTPGQGGRNEQFF
NA,TRBJ2-1,TRBV24-1,few,TGTGCCACCAGTGACCCCGGGACCCCAAGCAATGAGCAGTTCTTC,CATSDPGTPSNEQFF
TRBD2,TRBJ2-3,TRBV6-1,NA,TGTGCCAGCAGTTTTCGACTAGCCCCAGATACGCAGTATTTT,CASSFRLAPDTQYF
TRBD1,TRBJ2-5,TRBV10-2,few,TGCGCCAGCAGTCCGGGGACAGGGGCCCCAGAGACCCAGTACTTC,CASSPGTGAPETQYF
TRBD1,TRBJ1-2,TRBV10-2,few,TGCGCCAGCAGTGGACCCTCGGGACAGGGGATGGCGGAGGGCTACACCTTC,CASSGPSGQGMAEGYTF
NA,TRBJ2-7,TRBV20-1,NA,TGCAGTGCTCCCCGGGACGGGACCTACGAGCAGTACTTC,CSAPRDGTYEQYF
NA,TRBJ2-1,TRBV12-3/TRBV12-4,NA,TGTGCCAGCAGTTTAGCGGTGGGCGCGGGGTTGCACAATGAGCAGTTCTTC,CASSLAVGAGLHNEQFF
NA,TRBJ2-5,TRBV20-1,NA,TGCAGTGCTAGGGTGACAAGAGACGAGACCCAGTACTTC,CSARVTRDETQYF
TRBD1,TRBJ1-2,TRBV5-5,NA,TGTGCCAGCAGCTTACTCCGGGACAGGGCGGCTGGCTACACCTTC,CASSLLRDRAAGYTF
NA,TRBJ2-5,TRBV6-1,NA,TGTGCCAGCAGGCGGGACAGACAAGAGACCCAGTACTTC,CASRRDRQETQYF
TRBD1,TRBJ1-1,TRBV18,NA,TGTGCCAGCCGCTTGTCCCGACAGGGCGCTGAAGCTTTCTTT,CASRLSRQGAEAFF
NA,TRBJ2-7,TRBV20-1,NA,TGCAGTGCCCGGGCATTGGCGGCAGAGGCCCAGTACTTC,CSARALAAEAQYF
TRBD1,TRBJ2-5,TRBV10-3,few,TGTGCCATCAGTGATTTAGGGGGCGAGTCGGAGACCCAGTACTTC,CAISDLGGESETQYF
NA,TRBJ2-7,TRBV7-2,few,TGTGCCAGCAGCGTAGCATGGAAAGACGAGCAGTACTTC,CASSVAWKDEQYF
TRBD1,TRBJ1-2,TRBV6-1,few,TGTGCCAGCAGTGATGGCGACAGGGGCAAATCCTATGGCTACACCTTC,CASSDGDRGKSYGYTF
NA,TRBJ2-1,TRBV28,few,TGTGCCAGCAGGCGAATGGGGGGCCATGAGCAGTTCTTC,CASRRMGGHEQFF
NA,TRBJ2-2,TRBV20-1,NA,TGCAGTGCTAGCGGGGGCTTCGCGCGGACCGGGGAGCTGTTTTTT,CSASGGFARTGELFF
TRBD1,TRBJ2-7,TRBV5-1,few,TGCGCCAGCAGCTTGTTAGACAGGGGGCCCTACGAGCAGTACTTC,CASSLLDRGPYEQYF
NA,TRBJ2-7,TRBV4-2,NA,TGTGCCAGCAGCCAAGACCGGGACCTCCTTTACAATGAGCAGTACTTC,CASSQDRDLLYNEQYF
NA,TRBJ2-2,TRBV10-1,NA,TGCGCCAGCAGTGCCCTTAGCGGTAGCACCGGGGAGCTGTTTTTT,CASSALSGSTGELFF
TRBD2,TRBJ2-2,TRBV11-2,NA,TGTGCCAGCAGCCCTCGCCGGGGAGGGCAGAACACCGGGGAGCTGTTTTTT,CASSPRRGGQNTGELFF
NA,TRBJ2-1,TRBV9,many,TGTGCCAGCAGCGTAGTACCCCTCGCGGGGTCCTACAATGAGCAGTTCTTC,CASSVVPLAGSYNEQFF